This T cell receptor beta chain originates from a study of T cell responses to AZD1222 COVID-19 vaccine. Study results and caveats: Only six or seven AZD1222 recipients were seropositive at baseline. Recipients of two AZD1222 doses showed rising Spike-specific TCR breadth and depth.

Sequenced by immunoSEQ multiplex PCR; TCRdb stores in-frame clones only, minus some. The table has tens of thousands of clones, about 90% seen once. This clone was recorded once. The antigen is unknown. This receptor was obtained from an adult in good health. Here the sequenced sample was peripheral blood, taken on day 0 of MenACWY control vaccination.

The CDR3, as DNA: TGTGCCAGCAGCCGACCAGGGAGAGAGACCCAGTACTTC. This encodes CASSRPGRETQYF. This chain connects TRBV11-2 to TRBJ2-5; D tentatively fits TRBD1 or TRBD2 (5 bases each). Trimming cost V 5 bases and J 4 bases, with 11 bases left between them. The germline gives CDR1 SGHAT, CDR2 FQNNGV. The CDR3 sequence is 13 residues long.